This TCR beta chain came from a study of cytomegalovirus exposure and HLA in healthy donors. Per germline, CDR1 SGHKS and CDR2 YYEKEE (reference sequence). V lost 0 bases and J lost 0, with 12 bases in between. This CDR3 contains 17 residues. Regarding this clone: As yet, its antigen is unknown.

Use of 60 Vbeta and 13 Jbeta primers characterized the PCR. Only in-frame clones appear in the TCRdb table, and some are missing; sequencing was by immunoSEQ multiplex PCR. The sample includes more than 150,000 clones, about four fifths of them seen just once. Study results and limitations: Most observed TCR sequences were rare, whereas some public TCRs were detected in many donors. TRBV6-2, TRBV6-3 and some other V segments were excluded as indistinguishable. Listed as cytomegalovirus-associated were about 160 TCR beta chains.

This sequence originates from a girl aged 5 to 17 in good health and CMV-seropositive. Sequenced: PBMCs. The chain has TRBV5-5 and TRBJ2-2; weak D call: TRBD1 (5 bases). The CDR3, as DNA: TGTGCCAGCAGCTTGGCCCCCAGGGAAGCGAACACCGGGGAGCTGTTTTTT. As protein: CASSLAPREANTGELFF.